This note documents a single T cell receptor beta chain sequence. This specimen comes from a study of T cells expressing NK-cell markers. Overall study context: One of eight sequenced donors was HCMV-seronegative; the other seven were seropositive.

Germline V CDR1 and CDR2: SQVTM, ANQGSEA. The CDR3 has 15 residues. TCR beta cDNA was generated via 5'RACE template switching incorporating UMIs. TCRdb re-analyzed the 5' RACE reads; it lists each CDR3 protein once, without DNA. The clone table shows approximately 460,000 distinct CDR3 sequences, with the ten largest holding 7.3%. The TCR originated in a woman between 18 and 70 years old in good health. Sample: blood T cells: a sorted CD56 or NKG2C T cell subset, CD4+ or CD8+ T cells, or bulk PBMC T cells (not recorded which). The rearrangement joins TRBV29-1 to TRBJ2-6; the D call of TRBD1 rests on TCRdb alone, since no DNA is present to check it. This chain's CDR3 is CSVDGGANGANVLTF.